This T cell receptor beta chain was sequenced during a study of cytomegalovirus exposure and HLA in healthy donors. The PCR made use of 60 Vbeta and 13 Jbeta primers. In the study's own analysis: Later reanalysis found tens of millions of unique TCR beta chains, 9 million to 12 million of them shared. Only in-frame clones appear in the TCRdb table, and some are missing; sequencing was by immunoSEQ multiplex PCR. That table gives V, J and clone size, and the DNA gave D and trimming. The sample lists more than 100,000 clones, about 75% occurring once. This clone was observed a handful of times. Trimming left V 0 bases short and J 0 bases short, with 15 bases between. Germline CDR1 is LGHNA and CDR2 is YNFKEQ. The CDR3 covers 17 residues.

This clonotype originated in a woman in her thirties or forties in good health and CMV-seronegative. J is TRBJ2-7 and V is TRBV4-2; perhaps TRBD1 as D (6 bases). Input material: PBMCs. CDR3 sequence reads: CASSQELQGSFSYEQYF. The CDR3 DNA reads TGTGCCAGCAGCCAAGAACTACAGGGATCTTTCTCCTACGAGCAGTACTTC.